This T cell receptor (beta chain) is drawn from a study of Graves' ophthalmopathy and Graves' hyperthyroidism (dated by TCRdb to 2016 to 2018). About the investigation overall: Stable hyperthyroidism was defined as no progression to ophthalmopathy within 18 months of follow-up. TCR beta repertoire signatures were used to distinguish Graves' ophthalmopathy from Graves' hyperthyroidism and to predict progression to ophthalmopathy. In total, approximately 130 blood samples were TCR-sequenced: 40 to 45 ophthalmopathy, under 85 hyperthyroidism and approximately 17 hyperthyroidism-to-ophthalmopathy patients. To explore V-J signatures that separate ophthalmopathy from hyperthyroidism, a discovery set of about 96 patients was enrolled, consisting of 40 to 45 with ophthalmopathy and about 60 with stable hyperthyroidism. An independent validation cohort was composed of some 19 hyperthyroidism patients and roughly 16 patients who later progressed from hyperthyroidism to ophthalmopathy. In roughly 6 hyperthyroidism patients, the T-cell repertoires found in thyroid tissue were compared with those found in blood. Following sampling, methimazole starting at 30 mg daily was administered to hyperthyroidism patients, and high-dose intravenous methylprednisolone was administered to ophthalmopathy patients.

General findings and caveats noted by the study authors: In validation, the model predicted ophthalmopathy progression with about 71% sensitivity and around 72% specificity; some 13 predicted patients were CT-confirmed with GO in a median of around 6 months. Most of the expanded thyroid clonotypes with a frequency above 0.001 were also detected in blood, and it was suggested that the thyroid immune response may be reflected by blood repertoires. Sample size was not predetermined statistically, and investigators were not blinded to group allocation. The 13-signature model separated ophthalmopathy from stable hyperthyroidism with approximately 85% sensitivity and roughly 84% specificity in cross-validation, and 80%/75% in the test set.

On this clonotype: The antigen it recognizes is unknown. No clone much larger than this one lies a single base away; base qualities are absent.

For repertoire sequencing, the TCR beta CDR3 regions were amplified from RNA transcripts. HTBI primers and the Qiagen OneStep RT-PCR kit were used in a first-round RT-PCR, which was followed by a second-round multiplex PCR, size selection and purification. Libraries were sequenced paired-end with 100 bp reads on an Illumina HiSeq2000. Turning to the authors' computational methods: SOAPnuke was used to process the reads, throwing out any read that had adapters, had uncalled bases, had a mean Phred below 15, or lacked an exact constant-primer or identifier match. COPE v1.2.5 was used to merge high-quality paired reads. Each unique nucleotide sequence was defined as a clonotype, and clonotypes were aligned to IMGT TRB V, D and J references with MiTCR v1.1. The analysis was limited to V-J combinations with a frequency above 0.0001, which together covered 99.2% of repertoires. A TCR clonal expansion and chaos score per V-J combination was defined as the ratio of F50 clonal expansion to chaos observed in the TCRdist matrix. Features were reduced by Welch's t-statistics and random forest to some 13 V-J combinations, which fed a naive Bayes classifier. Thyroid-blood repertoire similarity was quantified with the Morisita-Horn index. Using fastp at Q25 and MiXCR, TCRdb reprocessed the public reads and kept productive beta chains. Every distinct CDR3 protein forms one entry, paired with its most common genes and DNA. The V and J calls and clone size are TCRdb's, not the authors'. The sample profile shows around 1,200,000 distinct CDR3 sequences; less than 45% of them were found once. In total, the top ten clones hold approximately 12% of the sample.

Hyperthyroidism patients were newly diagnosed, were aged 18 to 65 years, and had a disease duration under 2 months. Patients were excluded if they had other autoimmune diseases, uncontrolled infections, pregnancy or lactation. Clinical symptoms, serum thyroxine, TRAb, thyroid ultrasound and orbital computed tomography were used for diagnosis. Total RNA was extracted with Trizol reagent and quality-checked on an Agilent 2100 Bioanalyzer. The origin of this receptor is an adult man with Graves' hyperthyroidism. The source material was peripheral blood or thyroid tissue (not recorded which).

The nucleotide sequence is given as TGCGCCAGCAGCTTAAAGAACGGTGACACTGAAGCTTTCTTT. Its protein is CASSLKNGDTEAFF. The chain is assembled from TRBV5-1 and TRBJ1-1; too little of a D gene remains to name it. The germline V gene encodes CDR1 SGHRS and CDR2 YFSETQ. Including cysteine and phenylalanine, the CDR3 has 14 amino acids. CDR3 DNA is the only sequence kept; it has 42 bases, read in frame from the first base. At the junction V is shortened by 2 bases and J by 3 bases, with 11 bases in between. Outside the CDR3, residues come from the reference TRBV5-1 and TRBJ1-1 proteins, so the full variable domain is: KAGVTQTPRYLIKTRGQQVTLSCSPISGHRSVSWYQQTPGQGLQFLFEYFSETQRNKGNFPGRFSGRQFSNSRSEMNVSTLELGDSALYLCASSLKNGDTEAFFGQGTRLTVV.